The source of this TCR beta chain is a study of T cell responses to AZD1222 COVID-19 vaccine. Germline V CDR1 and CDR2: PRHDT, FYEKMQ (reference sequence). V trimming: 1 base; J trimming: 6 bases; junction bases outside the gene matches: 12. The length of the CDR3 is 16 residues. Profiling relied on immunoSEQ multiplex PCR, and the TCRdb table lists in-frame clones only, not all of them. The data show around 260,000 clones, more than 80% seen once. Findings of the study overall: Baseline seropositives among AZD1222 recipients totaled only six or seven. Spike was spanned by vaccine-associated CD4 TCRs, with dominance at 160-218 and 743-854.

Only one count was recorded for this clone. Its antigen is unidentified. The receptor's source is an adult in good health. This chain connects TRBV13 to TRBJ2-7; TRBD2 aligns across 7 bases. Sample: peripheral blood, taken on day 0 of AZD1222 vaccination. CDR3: CASSLVERGIRREQYF. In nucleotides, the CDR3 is TGTGCCAGCAGCTTAGTAGAGCGGGGTATCCGGCGCGAGCAGTACTTC.